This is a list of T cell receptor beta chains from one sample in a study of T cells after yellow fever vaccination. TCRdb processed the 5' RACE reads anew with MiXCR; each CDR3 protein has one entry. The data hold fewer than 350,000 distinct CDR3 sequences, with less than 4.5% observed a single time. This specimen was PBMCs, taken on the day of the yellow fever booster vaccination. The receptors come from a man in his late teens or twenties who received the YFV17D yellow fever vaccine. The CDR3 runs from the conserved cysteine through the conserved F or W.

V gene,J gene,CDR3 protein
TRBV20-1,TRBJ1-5,CSARDRWGGRNQPQHF
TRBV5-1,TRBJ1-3,CASSHGTDSGNTIYF
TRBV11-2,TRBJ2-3,CASSLGLTPDTQYF
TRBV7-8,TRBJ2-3,CASSVNGGGLGPDTQYF
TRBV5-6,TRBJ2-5,CASARGKETQYF
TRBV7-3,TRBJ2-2,CARSSMRTGELFF
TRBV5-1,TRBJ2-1,CASSTDRGIGGHEQFF
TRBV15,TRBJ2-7,CATTSDRGRYEQYF
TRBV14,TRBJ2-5,CASSQLLAGVETQYF
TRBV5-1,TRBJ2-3,CASSLAGKSADTQYF
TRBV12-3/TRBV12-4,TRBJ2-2,CASSLTGDTGELFF
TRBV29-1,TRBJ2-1,CSVEDPGQGDNEQFF
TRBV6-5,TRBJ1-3,CASQGGPGNTIYF